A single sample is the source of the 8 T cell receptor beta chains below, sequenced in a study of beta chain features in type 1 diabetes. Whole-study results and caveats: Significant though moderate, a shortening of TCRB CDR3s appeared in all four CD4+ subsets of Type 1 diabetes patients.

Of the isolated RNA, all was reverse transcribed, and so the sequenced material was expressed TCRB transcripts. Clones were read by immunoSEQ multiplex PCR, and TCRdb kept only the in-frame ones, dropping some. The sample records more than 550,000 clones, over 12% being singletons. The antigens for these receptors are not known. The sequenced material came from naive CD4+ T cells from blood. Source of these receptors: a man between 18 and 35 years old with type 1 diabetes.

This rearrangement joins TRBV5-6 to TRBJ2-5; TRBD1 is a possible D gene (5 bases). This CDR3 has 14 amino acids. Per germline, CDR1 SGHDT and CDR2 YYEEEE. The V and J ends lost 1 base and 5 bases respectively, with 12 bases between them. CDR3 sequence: CASSLWGSAETQYF. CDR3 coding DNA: TGTGCCAGCAGCTTGTGGGGCAGCGCGGAGACCCAGTACTTC.

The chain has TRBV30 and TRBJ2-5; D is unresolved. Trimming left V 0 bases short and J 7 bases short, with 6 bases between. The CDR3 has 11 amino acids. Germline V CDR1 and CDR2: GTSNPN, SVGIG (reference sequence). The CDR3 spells CAWSVVGTQYF. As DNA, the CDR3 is TGTGCCTGGAGTGTAGTAGGGACCCAGTACTTC.

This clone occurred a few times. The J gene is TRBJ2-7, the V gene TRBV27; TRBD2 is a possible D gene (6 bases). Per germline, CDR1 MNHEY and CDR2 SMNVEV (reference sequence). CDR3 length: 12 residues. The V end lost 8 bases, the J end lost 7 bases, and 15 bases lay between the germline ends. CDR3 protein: CASHGTGGEQYF. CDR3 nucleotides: TGTGCCAGCCATGGGACCGGAGGGGAGCAGTACTTC.

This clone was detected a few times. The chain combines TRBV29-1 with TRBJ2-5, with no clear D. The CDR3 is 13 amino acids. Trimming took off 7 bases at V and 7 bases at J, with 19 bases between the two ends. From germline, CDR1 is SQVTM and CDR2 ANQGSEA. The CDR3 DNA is TGCAGCGCCCACAGTGCTGCCATCGGGACCCAGTACTTC. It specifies CSAHSAAIGTQYF.

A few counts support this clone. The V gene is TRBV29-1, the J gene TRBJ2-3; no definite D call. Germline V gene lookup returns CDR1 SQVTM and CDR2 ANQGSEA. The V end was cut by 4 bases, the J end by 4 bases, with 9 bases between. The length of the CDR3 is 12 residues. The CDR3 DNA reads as TGCAGCGTTGCCTTTTTGGCAGATACGCAGTATTTT. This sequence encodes CSVAFLADTQYF.

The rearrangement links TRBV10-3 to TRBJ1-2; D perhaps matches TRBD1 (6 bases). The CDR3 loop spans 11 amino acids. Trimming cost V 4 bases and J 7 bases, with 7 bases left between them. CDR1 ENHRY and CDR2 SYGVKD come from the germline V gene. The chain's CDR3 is CAISAGAGYTF. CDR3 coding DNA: TGTGCCATCAGTGCAGGGGCTGGCTACACCTTC.

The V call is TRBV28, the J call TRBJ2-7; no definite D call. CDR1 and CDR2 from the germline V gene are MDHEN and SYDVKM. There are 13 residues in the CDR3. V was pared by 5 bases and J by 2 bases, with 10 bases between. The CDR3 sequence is CASSLQPAYEQYF. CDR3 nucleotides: TGTGCCAGCAGTCTACAGCCTGCCTACGAGCAGTACTTC.

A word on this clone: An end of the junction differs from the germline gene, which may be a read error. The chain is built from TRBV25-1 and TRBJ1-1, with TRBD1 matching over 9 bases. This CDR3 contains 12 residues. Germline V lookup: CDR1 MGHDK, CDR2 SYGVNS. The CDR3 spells CASSEYGTGRVF. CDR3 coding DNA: TGTGCCAGCAGTGAATACGGGACAGGGCGGGTCTTT.